This T cell receptor (beta chain) was retrieved from a study of vaccination effects on CD4 cells after COVID-19. Overall study findings and caveats: There was marked clonal contraction among infection- and vaccine-induced clones late after vaccination.

V shed 2 bases and J shed 4 bases, with 14 bases lying between them. The CDR3 contains 15 residues. CDR1 KGHSY and CDR2 FQNENV come from the germline V gene. Viral peptide pools were used in the ViraFEST assay to expand antigen-specific CD4+ T cells, and sequencing came afterward. At the end of nine to ten days of culture, CD4+ T cells were isolated. This person's SARS-CoV-2 infection, confirmed by PCR, occurred between March and December 2020. Half the medium was swapped for IL-2 medium on days 3 and 7. Profiling relied on immunoSEQ multiplex PCR, and the TCRdb table lists in-frame clones only, not all of them. This table holds around 25,000 clones, 65% to 80% found once. Details on this clone: The antigen remains unidentified.

The J gene is TRBJ1-1, the V gene TRBV16; D gene uncertain. This receptor was obtained from a human donor who had a prior SARS-CoV-2 infection. The sequencing used CD4+ T cells from PBMCs cultured with HCoV-NL63 spike peptides, collected before COVID-19 vaccination. As DNA, the CDR3 is TGTGCCAGCAGCCAAATGGCGTGGGTTGGCACTGAAGCTTTCTTT. Its translation: CASSQMAWVGTEAFF.